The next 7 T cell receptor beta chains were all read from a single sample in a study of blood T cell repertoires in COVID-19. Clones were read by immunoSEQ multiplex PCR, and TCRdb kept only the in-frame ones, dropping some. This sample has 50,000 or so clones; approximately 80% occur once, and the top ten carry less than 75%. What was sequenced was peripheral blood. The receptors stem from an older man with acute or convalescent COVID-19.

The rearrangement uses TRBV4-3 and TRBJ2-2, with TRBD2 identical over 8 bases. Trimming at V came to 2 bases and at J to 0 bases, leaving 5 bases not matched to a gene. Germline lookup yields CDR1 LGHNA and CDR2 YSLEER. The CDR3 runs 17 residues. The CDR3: CASSQFLAGSNTGELFF. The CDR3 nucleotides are TGCGCCAGCAGCCAATTTCTAGCGGGCTCGAACACCGGGGAGCTGTTTTTT.

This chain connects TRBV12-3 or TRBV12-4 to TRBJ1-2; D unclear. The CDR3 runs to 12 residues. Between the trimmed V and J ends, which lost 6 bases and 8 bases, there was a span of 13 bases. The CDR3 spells CASRQSQRGYTF. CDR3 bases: TGTGCCAGCAGACAGTCCCAAAGAGGCTACACCTTC.

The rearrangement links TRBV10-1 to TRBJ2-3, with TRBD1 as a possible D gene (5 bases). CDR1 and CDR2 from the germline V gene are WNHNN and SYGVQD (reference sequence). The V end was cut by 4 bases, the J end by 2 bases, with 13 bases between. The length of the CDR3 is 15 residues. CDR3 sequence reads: CASSGVAGITDTQYF. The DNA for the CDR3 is TGCGCCAGCAGTGGCGTGGCAGGGATCACAGATACGCAGTATTTT.

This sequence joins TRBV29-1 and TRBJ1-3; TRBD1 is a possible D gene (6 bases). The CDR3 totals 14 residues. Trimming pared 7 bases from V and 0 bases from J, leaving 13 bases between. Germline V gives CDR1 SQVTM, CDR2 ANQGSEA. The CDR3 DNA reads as TGCAGCGCCCAGACAGGCAACTCTGGAAACACCATATATTTT. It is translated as CSAQTGNSGNTIYF.

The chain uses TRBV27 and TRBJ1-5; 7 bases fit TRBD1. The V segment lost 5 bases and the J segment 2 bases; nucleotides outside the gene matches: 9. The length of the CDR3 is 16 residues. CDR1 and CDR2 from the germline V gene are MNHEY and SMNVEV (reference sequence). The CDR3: CASSPTGTARNQPQHF. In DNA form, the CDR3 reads TGTGCCAGCAGTCCCACCGGGACAGCTCGCAATCAGCCCCAGCATTTT.

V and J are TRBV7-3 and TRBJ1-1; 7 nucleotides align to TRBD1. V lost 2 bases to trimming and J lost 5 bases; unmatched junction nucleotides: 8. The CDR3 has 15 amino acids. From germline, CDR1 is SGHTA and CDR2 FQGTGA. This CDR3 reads CASSLVAGGSTEAFF. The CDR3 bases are TGTGCCAGCAGCTTAGTGGCAGGGGGTTCTACTGAAGCTTTCTTT.

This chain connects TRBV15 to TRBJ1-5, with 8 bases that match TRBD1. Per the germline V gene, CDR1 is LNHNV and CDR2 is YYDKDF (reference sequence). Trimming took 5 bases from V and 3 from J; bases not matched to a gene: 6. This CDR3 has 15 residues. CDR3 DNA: TGTGCCACCAGCCACGACAGGGGATACAATCAGCCCCAGCATTTT. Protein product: CATSHDRGYNQPQHF.